Following are 9 T cell receptor beta chains from one sample sequenced in a study of blood T cell repertoires in COVID-19. TCRdb keeps only in-frame clones here, not all; method: immunoSEQ multiplex PCR. The data contain roughly 360,000 clones, roughly 86% of them seen just once; the ten biggest clones take up 1% to 1.5%. The sample taken for sequencing was PBMCs or T cells enriched from blood (not recorded which). The receptors stem from a man aged 25 to 40 who had recovered from COVID-19.

V and J are TRBV18 and TRBJ2-5; 8 nucleotides align to TRBD1. The CDR3 has 13 amino acids. The V gene's germline CDR1 is KGHSH and CDR2 LQKENI. Trimming cost V 0 bases and J 7 bases; bases outside gene matches: 1. CDR3 residues: CASSPPDRGTQYF. CDR3 nucleotide sequence: TGTGCCAGCTCACCACCCGACAGGGGGACCCAGTACTTC.

This clone was seen more than once but under ten times. The chain carries TRBV6-5 and TRBJ1-1; D is undetermined. This CDR3 has 13 residues. Germline V lookup: CDR1 MNHEY, CDR2 SVGAGI. Trimming removed 7 bases at V and 1 base at J, with 10 bases between. The CDR3 here is CASNVAGNTEAFF. The DNA of the CDR3 is TGTGCCAGCAACGTCGCGGGGAACACTGAAGCTTTCTTT.

This clone turned up a few times. This CDR3 is CASGWTGSYEQYF. The CDR3 DNA reads as TGTGCCAGCGGCTGGACAGGGTCGTACGAGCAGTACTTC. The chain recombines TRBV3-1 (or the pseudogene TRBV3-2) with TRBJ2-7; 8 bases align to TRBD1. There are 13 residues in the CDR3. The germline gives CDR1 LGHDT, CDR2 YNNKEL (reference sequence). The junction had 7 bases not matched to a gene; V was cut back by 8 bases and J by 4 bases.

V gene TRBV4-2 combines with J gene TRBJ1-2; TRBD1 agrees at 10 bases. V was pared by 4 bases and J by 5 bases, with 10 bases of the junction left unmatched. The CDR3 has 16 residues. CDR1 and CDR2 from the germline V gene are LGHNA and YNFKEQ. CDR3 amino acids: CASSPEAGQGIYGYTF. The CDR3 bases are TGTGCCAGCAGCCCCGAGGCGGGACAGGGGATTTATGGCTACACCTTC.

The chain has TRBV12-5 and TRBJ2-1; 7 bases line up with TRBD1. Trimming removed 3 bases from V and 3 bases from J; junction bases left unmatched: 8. The CDR3 is 16 amino acids. Looked up from germline, CDR1 is LGHNT and CDR2 is FRNRAP. The CDR3 DNA is TGTGCTAGTGGTTTCCCCGGACAGGTTCTCTACAATGAGCAGTTCTTC. It specifies CASGFPGQVLYNEQFF.

J is TRBJ1-2 and V is TRBV7-9; D is perhaps TRBD1 (5 bases). The germline V gene has CDR1 SEHNR and CDR2 FQNEAQ (reference sequence). V was cut by 3 bases and J by 8 bases, with 13 bases left in between. This CDR3 has 13 amino acids. In DNA form, the CDR3 reads TGTGCCAGCAGCTTCTCGGGGGGTTTGGGCTACACCTTC. Protein product: CASSFSGGLGYTF.

J is TRBJ2-3 and V is TRBV6-2 or TRBV6-3, with 7 bases aligning to TRBD2. Trimming took 4 bases from V and 6 from J; bases not matched to a gene: 10. The CDR3 totals 15 residues. Germline lookup yields CDR1 MNHEY and CDR2 SVGEGT. This chain's CDR3 is CASSSGLVVRDTQYF. CDR3 bases: TGTGCCAGCAGTTCCGGACTAGTCGTCAGGGATACGCAGTATTTT.

The chain combines TRBV5-1 with TRBJ1-6; perhaps TRBD1 as D (5 bases). CDR1 and CDR2 (germline): SGHRS, YFSETQ. The CDR3 has 15 residues. V lost 0 bases to trimming and J lost 5 bases, with 9 bases between them. This CDR3 reads CASSLGTHNNSPLHF. The CDR3 nucleotides read TGCGCCAGCAGCTTGGGGACACACAATAATTCACCCCTCCACTTT.

The V and J genes are TRBV20-1 and TRBJ1-4; TRBD1 matches 7 bases. This CDR3 is 17 amino acids long. Germline assignment: CDR1 DFQATT and CDR2 SNEGSKA (reference sequence). The ends lost 3 bases at V and 0 bases at J; junction bases unmatched: 10. The chain's CDR3 is CSASVLEGASTNEKLFF. The CDR3 nucleotides read TGCAGTGCTAGTGTCCTTGAGGGGGCTTCAACTAATGAAAAACTGTTTTTT.